This T cell receptor (beta chain) was sequenced for a study of T cell responses to AZD1222 COVID-19 vaccine. General study findings and limits: Across spike, vaccine-associated CD4 TCRs were found, dominant at 160-218 and 743-854. Unmutated variant regions are reportedly the target of nearly half of TCRs that are spike-specific. Baseline serostatus was positive in only six AZD1222 recipients. The peak T cell response came first, and repertoires were sampled only after it.

Of note for this clone: As yet, its antigen is unknown.

Germline CDR1 is SGHTA and CDR2 is FQGNSA. V lost 5 bases, J lost 5 bases, and 13 bases lay in between. The CDR3 runs to 15 residues. Measured with immunoSEQ multiplex PCR; TCRdb has only the in-frame clones, and not every one. The data show about 210,000 clones, with 92% seen just once and 1% to 1.5% held by the top ten. V and J are TRBV7-2 and TRBJ1-6; tentative D call: TRBD1 (5 bases). The sample here was peripheral blood, taken on day 0 of AZD1222 vaccination. The TCR sequence derives from an adult in good health. The CDR3, as DNA: TGTGCCAGCAGCCCCCGCGGACACGATAATTCACCCCTCCACTTT. Translation gives CASSPRGHDNSPLHF.